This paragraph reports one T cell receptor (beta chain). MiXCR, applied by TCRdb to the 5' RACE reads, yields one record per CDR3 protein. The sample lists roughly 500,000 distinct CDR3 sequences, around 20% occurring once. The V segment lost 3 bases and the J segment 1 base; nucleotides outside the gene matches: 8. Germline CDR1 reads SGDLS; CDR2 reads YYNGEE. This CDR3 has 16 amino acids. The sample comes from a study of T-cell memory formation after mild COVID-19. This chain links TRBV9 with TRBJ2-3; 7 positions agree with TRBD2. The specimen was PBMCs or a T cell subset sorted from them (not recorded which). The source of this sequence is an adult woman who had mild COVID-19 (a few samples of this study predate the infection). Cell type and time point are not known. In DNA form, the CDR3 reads TGTGCCAGCAGCGCGAGCGGGGTCCGGGGCACAGATACGCAGTATTTT. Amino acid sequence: CASSASGVRGTDTQYF.